Shown below are 24 T cell receptor beta chains from a single sample sequenced in a study of blood T cell repertoires in COVID-19. Profiled with immunoSEQ multiplex PCR; TCRdb holds only in-frame clones, not every one. The table shows roughly 300,000 clones, with about four fifths occurring only once. Sequencing was carried out using peripheral blood. The receptor set was obtained from a woman between 45 and 60 years old who had recovered from COVID-19.

The rearrangement uses TRBV29-1 and TRBJ1-4; 8 bases align to TRBD1. The germline CDR1 and CDR2 sequences are SQVTM and ANQGSEA. This CDR3 contains 14 residues. The V and J ends lost 7 bases and 7 bases, in that order; junction bases with no gene match: 11. The CDR3, as DNA: TGCAGCGCTACCGACAGGGGAGGCGGTGAAAAACTGTTTTTT. Residues: CSATDRGGGEKLFF.

This chain links TRBV7-2 with TRBJ1-3; D perhaps matches TRBD1 (5 bases). Germline V CDR1 and CDR2: SGHTA, FQGNSA. This CDR3 has 16 residues. Trimming removed 5 bases at V and 0 bases at J, with 14 bases between. This chain's CDR3 is CASSNGQGHSGNTIYF. CDR3 sequence (DNA): TGTGCCAGCAGCAACGGACAAGGCCACTCTGGAAACACCATATATTTT.

This chain joins TRBV13 and TRBJ1-2; TRBD1 aligns across 9 bases. Germline assignment: CDR1 PRHDT and CDR2 FYEKMQ (reference sequence). The CDR3 extends over 13 amino acids. Trimming at V came to 5 bases and at J to 8 bases, leaving 6 bases not matched to a gene. The CDR3 is CASSSGTGSGYTF. CDR3 DNA sequence: TGTGCCAGCAGCAGCGGGACAGGGAGCGGCTACACCTTC.

The genes are TRBV7-6 and TRBJ1-1; D call uncertain. The V end was cut by 0 bases, the J end by 5 bases, with 10 bases between. This CDR3 is 14 amino acids long. Per germline, CDR1 SGHVS and CDR2 FNYEAQ. The CDR3 DNA is TGTGCCAGCAGCTTAGCCCTTCCCGGTACTGAAGCTTTCTTT. Translating it yields CASSLALPGTEAFF.

The chain uses TRBV6-5 and TRBJ2-3; possible D gene TRBD1, 6 bases. The germline gives CDR1 MNHEY, CDR2 SVGAGI. The CDR3 contains 15 residues. V lost 4 bases and J 1 base, leaving 12 bases between the germline ends. The chain's CDR3 is CASSSGAGGTDTQYF. The CDR3, as DNA: TGTGCCAGCAGTTCCGGGGCAGGGGGCACAGATACGCAGTATTTT.

This clone was seen only once. The genes are TRBV13 and TRBJ1-2, with D hard to call. Germline lookup yields CDR1 PRHDT and CDR2 FYEKMQ (reference sequence). The CDR3 has 11 amino acids. V shed 6 bases and J shed 8 bases, with 10 bases lying between them. CDR3 protein: CASSPEPGYTF. The CDR3 region has the DNA TGTGCCAGCAGTCCCGAGCCGGGCTACACCTTC.

The V call is TRBV7-2, the J call TRBJ1-6; D may be TRBD1 (5 bases). V was cut by 3 bases and J by 9 bases, with 21 bases left in between. In germline, CDR1 is SGHTA, CDR2 FQGNSA. The CDR3 extends over 17 amino acids. The CDR3 is CASSLSIAGTNGSPLHF. The CDR3, as DNA: TGTGCCAGCAGCTTGAGTATAGCCGGGACTAACGGTTCACCCCTCCACTTT.

The rearrangement joins TRBV10-3 to TRBJ1-2; D uncertain. Trimming removed 3 bases from V and 3 bases from J, with 5 bases in between. The CDR3 loop spans 12 amino acids. Germline V gene data show CDR1 as ENHRY and CDR2 as SYGVKD. CDR3 sequence: CAISDGDYGYTF. CDR3 sequence (DNA): TGTGCCATCAGTGACGGGGACTATGGCTACACCTTC.

This clone occurred a few times. Different DNA sequences within this sample yield the same CDR3. This rearrangement joins TRBV4-3 to TRBJ1-1; maybe TRBD1 (5 bases). Deletions cut 4 bases from V and 3 bases from J, with 12 bases between. The germline gives CDR1 LGHNA, CDR2 YSLEER. The length of the CDR3 is 14 residues. Written as DNA, the CDR3 is TGCGCCAGCAGCCGGCTGATCAGGGACACTGAAGCTTTCTTT. This sequence encodes CASSRLIRDTEAFF.

This clone was recorded many times. The V call is TRBV6-5, the J call TRBJ2-3; 10 bases align to TRBD1. J lost 6 bases, V lost 7 bases, and 10 bases had no gene match. The germline CDR1 and CDR2 sequences are MNHEY and SVGAGI. The CDR3 is 15 amino acids. The CDR3, as DNA: TGTGCCAGCAAAACCGGGACAGGGGAATCGGATACGCAGTATTTT. The encoded protein is CASKTGTGESDTQYF.

In its sample, this clone was seen a few times. The chain couples TRBV27 to TRBJ1-6, with 8 bases matching TRBD1. The CDR3 has 14 residues. V was clipped by 8 bases and J by 7 bases; unmatched bases: 7. Germline CDR1 MNHEY, CDR2 SMNVEV (reference sequence). CDR3 bases: TGTGCCAGCGGGGACAGGCAGGGGAATTCACCCCTCCACTTT. Protein: CASGDRQGNSPLHF.

This clone has just a few counts. The chain is built from TRBV7-8 and TRBJ1-1; 8 bases are shared with TRBD1. There are 14 residues in the CDR3. The V and J ends lost 6 bases and 8 bases, in that order; junction bases with no gene match: 11. The germline CDR1 and CDR2 sequences are SGHVS and FQNEAQ. The CDR3 region is CASRSGLQGAEAFF. The CDR3 nucleotides are TGTGCCAGCAGATCAGGCCTCCAGGGGGCGGAAGCTTTCTTT.

The V call is TRBV11-1, the J call TRBJ1-3; TRBD1 aligns across 7 bases. From germline, CDR1 is SGHAT and CDR2 FQDESV (reference sequence). The CDR3 runs 17 residues. With 0 bases clipped from V and 4 bases from J, the junction kept 9 bases outside the gene matches. The CDR3: CASSLARGTALGNTIYF. Written as DNA, the CDR3 is TGTGCCAGCAGCTTAGCGCGAGGGACAGCGCTCGGAAACACCATATATTTT. Variable domain in full (rest from reference TRBV11-1 and TRBJ1-3): EAEVAQSPRYKITEKSQAVAFWCDPISGHATLYWYRQILGQGPELLVQFQDESVVDDSQLPKDRFSAERLKGVDSTLKIQPAELGDSAMYLCASSLARGTALGNTIYFGEGSWLTVV.

The chain is built from TRBV7-2 and TRBJ1-6; 7 bases fit TRBD1. Germline V CDR1 and CDR2: SGHTA, FQGNSA. After removal of 5 bases from V and 3 bases from J, the junction contained 7 bases not matched to a gene. The CDR3 has 16 amino acids. In DNA, the CDR3 is TGTGCCAGCAGCCTACAGGGGATAGGCTATAATTCACCCCTCCACTTT. It is translated as CASSLQGIGYNSPLHF.

The rearrangement links TRBV5-1 to TRBJ2-5, with TRBD2 matching 10 bases. V dropped 4 bases and J dropped 5; count of bases not matched to a gene: 11. Germline CDR1 reads SGHRS; CDR2 reads YFSETQ. The CDR3 loop spans 16 amino acids. The CDR3 DNA follows: TGCGCCAGCAGCGGCGGCCTAGCGGGGGTCACGGAGACCCAGTACTTC. This sequence encodes CASSGGLAGVTETQYF.

The V call is TRBV5-6, the J call TRBJ1-2; D possibly corresponds to TRBD1 (5 bases). CDR1 and CDR2 from the germline V gene are SGHDT and YYEEEE. This CDR3 has 14 amino acids. The germline V and J ends were trimmed by 2 bases and 1 base, with 9 bases remaining between them. The CDR3 reads CASSFETVNYGYTF. Written as DNA, the CDR3 is TGTGCCAGCAGCTTTGAGACAGTTAACTATGGCTACACCTTC.

The rearrangement links TRBV19 to TRBJ2-5, with a possible D match to TRBD1 (6 bases). Germline assignment: CDR1 LNHDA and CDR2 SQIVND (reference sequence). Trimming took off 5 bases at V and 5 bases at J, with 12 bases between the two ends. The CDR3 loop spans 13 amino acids. CDR3 sequence reads: CASSPGTSETQYF. As DNA, the CDR3 is TGTGCCAGTAGTCCAGGGACATCGGAGACCCAGTACTTC.

V and J are TRBV12-3 or TRBV12-4 and TRBJ1-2; 8 bases are a match to TRBD1. The CDR3 covers 13 residues. V trimming: 3 bases; J trimming: 3 bases; junction bases outside the gene matches: 0. The CDR3 DNA reads as TGTGCCAGCAGTTTGGGACAGGACTATGGCTACACCTTC. Translation gives CASSLGQDYGYTF.

A single count supports this clone. The chain employs TRBV7-3 and TRBJ1-2; D is possibly TRBD1 (5 bases). Trimming took off 5 bases at V and 4 bases at J, with 20 bases between the two ends. Germline loops: CDR1 SGHTA, CDR2 FQGTGA. This CDR3 has 16 amino acids. CDR3 region: CASSPTGGDSGYGYTF. CDR3 sequence (DNA): TGTGCCAGCAGCCCAACGGGGGGGGACTCTGGCTATGGCTACACCTTC.

This clone is medium-sized by share. This chain uses TRBV27 with TRBJ1-6, with no clear D. The CDR3 length is 13 residues. The germline V gene encodes CDR1 MNHEY and CDR2 SMNVEV (reference sequence). V lost 8 bases and J 7 bases, leaving 12 bases between the germline ends. The chain's CDR3 is CASSRHVNSPLHF. CDR3 bases: TGTGCCAGCTCCAGGCACGTCAATTCACCCCTCCACTTT.

The chain uses TRBV2 and TRBJ2-2; TRBD2 matches at 7 bases. Germline CDR1 and CDR2: SNHLY and FYNNEI. V gave up 4 bases and J gave up 6 bases; unmatched junction bases: 2. The CDR3 runs 13 residues. The CDR3 here is CASSVGLAGELFF. For the CDR3, the DNA is TGTGCCAGCAGTGTAGGACTAGCCGGGGAGCTGTTTTTT.

CDR3 residues: CASSRRTGSEKLFF. DNA of the CDR3: TGTGCCAGCAGTCGGCGGACAGGTTCTGAAAAACTGTTTTTT. The chain recombines TRBV25-1 with TRBJ1-4; 7 bases are shared with TRBD1. CDR1 is MGHDK, CDR2 SYGVNS, per germline. The CDR3 contains 14 residues. With 5 bases clipped from V and 7 bases from J, the junction kept 7 bases outside the gene matches.

The gene calls are TRBV29-1 and TRBJ1-1, with TRBD1 identical over 7 bases. Germline trimming cut 6 bases from V and 1 base from J; bases unmatched to any gene: 14. The germline CDR1 and CDR2 sequences are SQVTM and ANQGSEA. The CDR3 spans 16 residues. The CDR3 loop reads CSVTTGSSSRNTEAFF. DNA for the CDR3: TGCAGCGTCACGACAGGGTCTTCTTCGCGGAACACTGAAGCTTTCTTT.

This chain connects TRBV7-2 to TRBJ1-1, with 7 bases that match TRBD1. CDR1 and CDR2 (germline): SGHTA, FQGNSA. The CDR3 loop spans 15 amino acids. Trimming cost V 3 bases and J 0 bases; bases outside gene matches: 4. CDR3 DNA sequence: TGTGCCAGCAGCTTCTTACAGGGGATGAACACTGAAGCTTTCTTT. This encodes CASSFLQGMNTEAFF. The full variable domain, its missing parts supplied by reference TRBV7-2 and TRBJ1-1, is GAGVSQSPSNKVTEKGKDVELRCDPISGHTALYWYRQSLGQGLEFLIYFQGNSAPDKSGLPSDRFSAERTGGSVSTLTIQRTQQEDSAVYLCASSFLQGMNTEAFFGQGTRLTVV.